This T cell receptor beta chain was captured in a study of T cell responses to AZD1222 COVID-19 vaccine. Study conclusions and caveats: Seropositive at baseline were only 5 to 7 AZD1222 recipients. Spike-specific TCR breadth and depth both grew after two AZD1222 doses. Clonal diversity was possibly underestimated; the donors were predominantly white British and more often female.

The V and J ends lost 4 bases and 6 bases respectively, with 16 bases between them. Germline V gene sequence: CDR1 SEHNR, CDR2 FQNEAQ (reference sequence). The CDR3 runs 14 residues. The table came from immunoSEQ multiplex PCR; TCRdb's copy has only in-frame clones and leaves some out. The data contain approximately 96,000 clones, roughly 86% of them singletons. Of note for this clone: No antigen is known for it.

Sequenced here: peripheral blood, sampled 28 days after the second AZD1222 dose. The TCR sequence derives from an adult who received the AZD1222 COVID-19 vaccine. V gene TRBV7-9 combines with J gene TRBJ2-7; D may correspond to TRBD1 or TRBD2 (5 bases each). CDR3 residues: CASSYLTGAGEQYF. Written as DNA, the CDR3 is TGTGCCAGCAGCTATCTAACAGGCGCGGGCGAGCAGTACTTC.